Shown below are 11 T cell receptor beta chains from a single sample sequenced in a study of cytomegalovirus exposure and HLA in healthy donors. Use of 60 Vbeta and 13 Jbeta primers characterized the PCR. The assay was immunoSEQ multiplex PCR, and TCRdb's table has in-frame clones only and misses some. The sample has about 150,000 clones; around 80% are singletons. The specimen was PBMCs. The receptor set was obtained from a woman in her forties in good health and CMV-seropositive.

The CDR3 coding sequence is TGTGCCTGGAGTGTCAGCGGGACTCGCTCCTACGAGCAGTACTTC. It is translated as CAWSVSGTRSYEQYF. The V and J genes are TRBV30 and TRBJ2-7; 7 bases fit TRBD2. This CDR3 region has 15 residues. The germline CDR1 and CDR2 sequences are GTSNPN and SVGIG (reference sequence). The ends lost 0 bases at V and 0 bases at J; junction bases unmatched: 5.

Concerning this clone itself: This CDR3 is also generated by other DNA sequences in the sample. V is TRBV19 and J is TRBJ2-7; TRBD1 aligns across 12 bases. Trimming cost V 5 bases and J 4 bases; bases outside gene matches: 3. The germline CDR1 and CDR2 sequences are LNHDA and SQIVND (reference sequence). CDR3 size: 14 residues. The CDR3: CASSPGQGAYEQYF. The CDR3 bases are TGTGCCAGTAGTCCGGGACAGGGGGCTTACGAGCAGTACTTC.

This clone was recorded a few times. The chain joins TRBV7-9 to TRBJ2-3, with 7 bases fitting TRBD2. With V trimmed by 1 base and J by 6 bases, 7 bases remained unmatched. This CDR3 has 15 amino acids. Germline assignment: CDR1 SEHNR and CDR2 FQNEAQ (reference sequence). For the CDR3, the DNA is TGTGCCAGCAGCTTAGTTTCTATTAGCGGGGATACGCAGTATTTT. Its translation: CASSLVSISGDTQYF.

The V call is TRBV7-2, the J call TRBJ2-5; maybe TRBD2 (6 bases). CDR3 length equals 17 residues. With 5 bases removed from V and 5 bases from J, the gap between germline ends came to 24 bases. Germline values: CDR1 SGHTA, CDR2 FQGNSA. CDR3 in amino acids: CASSPASRITRGETQYF. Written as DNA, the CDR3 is TGTGCCAGCAGCCCTGCCTCGCGGATTACTCGGGGGGAGACCCAGTACTTC.

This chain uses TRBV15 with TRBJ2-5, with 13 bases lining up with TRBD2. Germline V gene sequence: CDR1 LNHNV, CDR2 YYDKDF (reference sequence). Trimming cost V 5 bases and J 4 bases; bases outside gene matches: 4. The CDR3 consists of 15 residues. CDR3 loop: CATSPGLAGVETQYF. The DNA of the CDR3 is TGTGCCACCAGCCCTGGACTAGCGGGAGTAGAGACCCAGTACTTC. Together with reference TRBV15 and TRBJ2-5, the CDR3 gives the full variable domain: DAMVIQNPRYQVTQFGKPVTLSCSQTLNHNVMYWYQQKSSQAPKLLFHYYDKDFNNEADTPDNFQSRRPNTSFCFLDIRSPGLGDTAMYLCATSPGLAGVETQYFGPGTRLLVL.

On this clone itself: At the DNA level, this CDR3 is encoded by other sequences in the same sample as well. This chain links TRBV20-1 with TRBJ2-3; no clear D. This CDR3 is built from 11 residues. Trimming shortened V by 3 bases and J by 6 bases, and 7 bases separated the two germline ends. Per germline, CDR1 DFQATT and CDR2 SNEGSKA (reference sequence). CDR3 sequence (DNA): TGCAGTGCTAGTCCGCGGGATACGCAGTATTTT. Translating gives CSASPRDTQYF.

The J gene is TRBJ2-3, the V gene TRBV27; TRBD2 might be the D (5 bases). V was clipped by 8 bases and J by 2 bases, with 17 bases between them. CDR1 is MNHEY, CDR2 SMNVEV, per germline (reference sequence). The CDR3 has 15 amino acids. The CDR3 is CASGSLAGHTDTQYF. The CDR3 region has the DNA TGTGCCAGCGGAAGCCTAGCTGGTCACACAGATACGCAGTATTTT.

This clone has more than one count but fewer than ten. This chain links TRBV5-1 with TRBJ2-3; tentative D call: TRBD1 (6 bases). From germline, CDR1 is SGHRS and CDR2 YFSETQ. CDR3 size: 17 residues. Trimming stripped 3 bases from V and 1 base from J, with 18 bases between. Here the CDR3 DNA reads TGCGCCAGCAGCTCGAGTGCCAGGGGTAGAGGCACAGATACGCAGTATTTT. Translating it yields CASSSSARGRGTDTQYF.

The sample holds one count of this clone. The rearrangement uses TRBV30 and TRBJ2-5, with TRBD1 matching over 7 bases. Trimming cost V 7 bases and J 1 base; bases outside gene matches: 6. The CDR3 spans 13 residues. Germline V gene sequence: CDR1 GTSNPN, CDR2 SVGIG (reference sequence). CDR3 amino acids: CAFDRVSQETQYF. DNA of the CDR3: TGTGCCTTCGACAGGGTCTCCCAAGAGACCCAGTACTTC.

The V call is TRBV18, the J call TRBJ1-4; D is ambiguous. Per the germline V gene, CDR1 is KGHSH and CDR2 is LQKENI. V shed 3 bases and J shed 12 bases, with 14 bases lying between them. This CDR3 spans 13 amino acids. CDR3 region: CASSPYGEEELFF. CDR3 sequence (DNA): TGTGCCAGCTCACCTTATGGGGAGGAAGAACTGTTTTTT.

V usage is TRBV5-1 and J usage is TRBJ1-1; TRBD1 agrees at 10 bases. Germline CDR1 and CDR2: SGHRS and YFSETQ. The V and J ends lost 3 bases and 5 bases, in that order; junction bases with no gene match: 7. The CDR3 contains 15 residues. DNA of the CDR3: TGCGCCAGCAGCTATCCGGGACAGGGGATAACTGAAGCTTTCTTT. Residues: CASSYPGQGITEAFF.